The 18 T cell receptor beta chains reported below all come from one sample, sequenced in a study of blood T cell repertoires in COVID-19. Sequencing used immunoSEQ multiplex PCR; TCRdb keeps in-frame clones, though not all of them. The sample lists under 250,000 clones, around 86% occurring once. Sequenced: peripheral blood. The receptors were gathered from a man in his fifties with COVID-19, enrolled during active disease.

The rearrangement links TRBV19 to TRBJ2-1; 7 nucleotides match TRBD1. The CDR3 loop spans 15 amino acids. J gave up 6 bases and V 5 bases, and 10 bases lay outside the gene matches. CDR1 LNHDA and CDR2 SQIVND come from the germline V gene (reference sequence). The CDR3 DNA reads as TGTGCCAGTAGTCCCACAGGGGCGGTTAGCAATGAGCAGTTCTTC. Translation gives CASSPTGAVSNEQFF.

The chain recombines TRBV24-1 with TRBJ1-2; 12 nucleotides align to TRBD1. CDR3 size: 19 residues. The V gene's germline CDR1 is KGHDR and CDR2 SFDVKD. The J segment lost 1 base and the V segment lost 1 base, leaving 9 bases of the junction unmatched. CDR3 sequence (DNA): TGTGCCACCAGTGATTTTGGGACAGGGGGCGCCTCCCTTAACTATGGCTACACCTTC. Translation: CATSDFGTGGASLNYGYTF.

The V gene is TRBV6-2 or TRBV6-3, the J gene TRBJ2-1, with D perhaps TRBD1 (6 bases). CDR1 MNHEY and CDR2 SVGEGT come from the germline V gene. Trimming took 6 bases from V and 6 from J, leaving 24 bases between them. The CDR3 length is 17 residues. CDR3 residues: CASSPIFRGRVRNEQFF. CDR3 nucleotides: TGTGCCAGCAGCCCTATTTTCAGGGGTCGGGTACGCAATGAGCAGTTCTTC.

The chain recombines TRBV6-2 or TRBV6-3 with TRBJ2-5, with 9 positions matching TRBD2. Germline V lookup: CDR1 MNHEY, CDR2 SVGEGT. The CDR3 sequence is 15 residues long. V shed 6 bases, J shed 4 bases, and the junction held 9 bases outside the gene matches. The CDR3 DNA reads TGTGCCAGCAGCTCCAGGGCTAGCGGGACAGAGACCCAGTACTTC. It encodes CASSSRASGTETQYF.

The rearrangement uses TRBV2 and TRBJ2-7; TRBD2 agrees at 13 bases. J was trimmed by 0 bases and V by 4 bases; bases with no gene match: 0. CDR3 length: 15 amino acids. Germline CDR1 SNHLY, CDR2 FYNNEI. CDR3 sequence: CASSGTSGSSYEQYF. CDR3 in DNA: TGTGCCAGCAGTGGGACTAGCGGGAGCTCCTACGAGCAGTACTTC.

This chain connects TRBV28 to TRBJ2-7, with 8 bases aligning to TRBD1. Losses at the gene ends were 5 bases for V and 1 base for J; bases not matched to a gene: 1. Per germline, CDR1 MDHEN and CDR2 SYDVKM. The CDR3 loop spans 13 amino acids. As DNA, the CDR3 is TGTGCCAGCAGTCGGGACAGGTCCTACGAGCAGTACTTC. Protein sequence: CASSRDRSYEQYF.

V is TRBV19 and J is TRBJ1-2; TRBD1 aligns across 8 bases. The CDR3 runs 16 residues. Trimming took 3 bases from V and 1 from J; bases not matched to a gene: 7. Germline assignment: CDR1 LNHDA and CDR2 SQIVND (reference sequence). CDR3 nucleotides: TGTGCCAGTAGTATCGGACAGGGACGTGGTAACTATGGCTACACCTTC. It codes for CASSIGQGRGNYGYTF.

The chain joins TRBV7-2 to TRBJ2-5; 8 bases fit TRBD2. J was trimmed by 2 bases and V by 2 bases; bases with no gene match: 7. The germline CDR1 and CDR2 sequences are SGHTA and FQGNSA. The CDR3 totals 16 residues. The CDR3: CASSLMGAGVQETQYF. The DNA of the CDR3 is TGTGCCAGCAGCTTAATGGGAGCGGGGGTACAAGAGACCCAGTACTTC.

The V and J genes are TRBV30 and TRBJ1-1; the D is unclear. V was trimmed by 2 bases and J by 0 bases, leaving 4 bases between them. This CDR3 has 12 residues. Per germline, CDR1 GTSNPN and CDR2 SVGIG (reference sequence). This CDR3 is CAWSYMNTEAFF. The CDR3, as DNA: TGTGCCTGGAGTTACATGAACACTGAAGCTTTCTTT. The entire variable domain, with the rest obtained from reference TRBV30 and TRBJ1-1, is as follows: SQTIHQWPATLVQPVGSPLSLECTVEGTSNPNLYWYRQAAGRGLQLLFYSVGIGQISSEVPQNLSASRPQDRQFILSSKKLLLSDSGFYLCAWSYMNTEAFFGQGTRLTVV.

This rearrangement joins TRBV2 to TRBJ2-1; no firm D call. The CDR3 length is 15 residues. CDR1 and CDR2 (germline): SNHLY, FYNNEI. Deletions cut 7 bases from V and 6 bases from J, with 19 bases between. The CDR3 is CASMLGDPTGNEQFF. The CDR3 DNA follows: TGTGCCAGCATGCTCGGCGACCCAACGGGCAATGAGCAGTTCTTC.

This clone was recorded only once. This sequence joins TRBV5-6 and TRBJ2-3; D gene uncertain. CDR1 and CDR2 from the germline V gene are SGHDT and YYEEEE. The CDR3 length is 11 residues. V lost 3 bases, J lost 6 bases, and 5 bases lay in between. CDR3 sequence reads: CASSWADTQYF. Here the CDR3 DNA reads TGTGCCAGCAGCTGGGCGGATACGCAGTATTTT.

The V and J genes are TRBV15 and TRBJ1-2; 8 bases agree with TRBD1. Germline V gene sequence: CDR1 LNHNV, CDR2 YYDKDF (reference sequence). The CDR3 spans 13 residues. The trim removed 6 bases at V and 4 bases at J, leaving 4 bases unmatched. The CDR3 DNA follows: TGTGCCACCAGTAGACAGGGGACCTATGGCTACACCTTC. Its translation: CATSRQGTYGYTF.

This chain connects TRBV19 to TRBJ2-1; 9 bases agree with TRBD1. V was clipped by 3 bases and J by 6 bases; unmatched bases: 9. Germline V gene sequence: CDR1 LNHDA, CDR2 SQIVND (reference sequence). The CDR3 has 16 residues. The CDR3 is CASSIRYRGRSNEQFF. In DNA, the CDR3 is TGTGCCAGTAGTATTCGGTACAGGGGGCGGTCCAATGAGCAGTTCTTC. Full variable domain (outside the CDR3, taken from reference TRBV19 and TRBJ2-1): DGGITQSPKYLFRKEGQNVTLSCEQNLNHDAMYWYRQDPGQGLRLIYYSQIVNDFQKGDIAEGYSVSREKKESFPLTVTSAQKNPTAFYLCASSIRYRGRSNEQFFGPGTRLTVL.

This clone was seen a single time. The chain combines TRBV2 with TRBJ2-2; D perhaps matches TRBD2 (7 bases). Germline CDR1 reads SNHLY; CDR2 reads FYNNEI. The CDR3 runs to 15 residues. The germline V and J ends were trimmed by 5 bases and 0 bases, with 10 bases remaining between them. The CDR3 is CASSRGGPNTGELFF. As DNA, the CDR3 is TGTGCCAGCAGTAGGGGGGGTCCGAACACCGGGGAGCTGTTTTTT.

The rearrangement links TRBV6-6 to TRBJ1-1; TRBD1 aligns across 10 bases. Germline assignment: CDR1 MNHNY and CDR2 SVGAGI (reference sequence). J gave up 4 bases and V 6 bases, and 5 bases lay outside the gene matches. CDR3 length: 14 residues. The CDR3: CASRGQGRGTEAFF. The DNA for the CDR3 is TGTGCCAGCAGGGGACAGGGGCGCGGCACTGAAGCTTTCTTT.

The rearrangement links TRBV4-2 to TRBJ2-7; 7 bases agree with TRBD2. The J segment lost 2 bases and the V segment lost 0 bases, leaving 7 bases of the junction unmatched. The germline V gene has CDR1 LGHNA and CDR2 YNFKEQ. The CDR3 has 16 amino acids. The CDR3 sequence is CASSQDGEGPPYEQYF. In DNA, the CDR3 is TGTGCCAGCAGCCAAGATGGGGAGGGCCCCCCCTACGAGCAGTACTTC.

The gene calls are TRBV20-1 and TRBJ2-7; no definite D call. Germline V lookup: CDR1 DFQATT, CDR2 SNEGSKA (reference sequence). The CDR3 loop spans 12 amino acids. V lost 3 bases and J 3 bases, leaving 9 bases between the germline ends. The CDR3 DNA sequence: TGCAGTGCTAGTTATGGCAGCTACGAGCAGTACTTC. It translates to CSASYGSYEQYF.

The chain is built from TRBV7-8 and TRBJ2-6, with D maybe TRBD1 (6 bases). The CDR3 covers 15 residues. V lost 3 bases and J lost 1, with 7 bases in between. Germline assignment: CDR1 SGHVS and CDR2 FQNEAQ. The CDR3 coding sequence is TGTGCCAGCAGCTTTACAGGGTCTGGGGCCAACGTCCTGACTTTC. This codes for CASSFTGSGANVLTF.